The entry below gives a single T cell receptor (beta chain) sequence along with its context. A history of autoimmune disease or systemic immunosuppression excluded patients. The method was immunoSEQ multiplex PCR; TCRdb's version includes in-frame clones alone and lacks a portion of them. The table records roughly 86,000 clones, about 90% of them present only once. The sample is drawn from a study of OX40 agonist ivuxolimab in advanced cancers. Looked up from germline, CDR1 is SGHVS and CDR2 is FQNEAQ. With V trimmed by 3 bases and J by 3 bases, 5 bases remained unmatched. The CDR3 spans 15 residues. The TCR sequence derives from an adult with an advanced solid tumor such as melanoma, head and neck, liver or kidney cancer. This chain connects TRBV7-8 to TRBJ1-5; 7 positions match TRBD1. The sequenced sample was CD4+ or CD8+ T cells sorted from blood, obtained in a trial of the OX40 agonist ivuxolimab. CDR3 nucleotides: TGTGCCAGCAGCTTTAGGGGGCGGCACAATCAGCCCCAGCATTTT. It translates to CASSFRGRHNQPQHF.